This entry concerns a single T cell receptor (beta chain). Its cognate antigen is unknown. DNA at approximately 200 ng, roughly 27,000 T cell genomes, went into sorted-subset replicate PCRs. This table comes from immunoSEQ multiplex PCR, and its TCRdb copy is limited to in-frame clones, with some not included. The profile covers under 550,000 clones, with almost 97% appearing a single time and 0.06% taken by the ten largest. This sample is drawn from a study of shared clonotypes between healthy human individuals. Whole-study context: Donors consisted of a couple of women and three men between 18 and 49.

Whole-study results and caveats: In contrast to clonotypes shared by all four donors, non-shared clonotypes had lower generation probabilities. Generally, estimated richness proved larger in naive subsets than it did in memory subsets.

This clonotype was sampled from a young woman in good health. The sequenced material came from naive CD4+ T cells sorted from blood. The sample's subset: CD45RA+ positively selected.

DNA of the CDR3: TGTGCCAGCACCCACTGGGGGGCGGCTAATGAAAAACTGTTTTTT. This encodes CASTHWGAANEKLFF. The genes are TRBV6-1 and TRBJ1-4, with D maybe TRBD1 (6 bases). This CDR3 has 15 residues. The germline CDR1 and CDR2 sequences are MNHNS and SASEGT. The V end was cut by 7 bases, the J end by 3 bases, with 15 bases between.